These 16 T cell receptor beta chains came from one sample sequenced in a study of shared clonotypes between healthy human individuals. TCRdb's copy holds only in-frame clones and misses some; the assay was immunoSEQ multiplex PCR. In the table there are roughly 680,000 clones, over 55% of which are singletons. Sequenced sample: memory CD4+ T cells sorted from blood. The sample's subset: CD45RA-negative fraction. The receptors originated from a woman aged 25 to 39 in good health.

The chain employs TRBV5-1 and TRBJ2-7, with 8 nucleotides matching TRBD1. This CDR3 contains 13 residues. V lost 6 bases, J lost 5 bases, and 7 bases stayed unmatched. In germline, CDR1 is SGHRS, CDR2 YFSETQ. This CDR3 is CASTPGTGNEQYF. The CDR3 bases are TGCGCCAGCACCCCCGGGACAGGAAACGAGCAGTACTTC. The full variable domain, its missing parts supplied by reference TRBV5-1 and TRBJ2-7, is KAGVTQTPRYLIKTRGQQVTLSCSPISGHRSVSWYQQTPGQGLQFLFEYFSETQRNKGNFPGRFSGRQFSNSRSEMNVSTLELGDSALYLCASTPGTGNEQYFGPGTRLTVT.

On this clone itself: This probably arose from a read error, given a far larger clone one base away. This chain joins TRBV5-4 and TRBJ2-2; D not resolved. The V end lost 0 bases, the J end lost 0 bases, and 3 bases lay between the germline ends. Germline V gene data show CDR1 as SGHNT and CDR2 as YYREEE (reference sequence). The CDR3 runs to 14 residues. The chain's CDR3 is CASSLDTNTGELFF. Here the CDR3 DNA reads TGTGCCAGCAGCTTGGACACGAACACCGGGGAGCTGTTTTTT.

This clone was observed a single time. The CDR3 is CASSPTGNNEKLFF. CDR3 in DNA: TGTGCCAGCAGCCCGACAGGGAATAATGAAAAACTGTTTTTT. The chain combines TRBV4-2 with TRBJ1-4; the match to TRBD1 covers 7 bases. The junction had 3 bases not matched to a gene; V was cut back by 4 bases and J by 4 bases. CDR3 length: 14 amino acids. The germline CDR1 and CDR2 sequences are LGHNA and YNFKEQ.

As to this clone: Other DNA sequences in the same sample also yield this CDR3. This chain connects TRBV28 to TRBJ2-3, with D possibly being TRBD1 (5 bases). There are 13 residues in the CDR3. Germline CDR1 MDHEN, CDR2 SYDVKM. Between the trimmed V and J ends, which lost 3 bases and 3 bases, there was a span of 7 bases. DNA of the CDR3: TGTGCCAGCAGTTTTCCAGGGACAGATACGCAGTATTTT. It codes for CASSFPGTDTQYF.

The chain uses TRBV4-2 and TRBJ2-3; D is possibly TRBD2 (6 bases). V lost 2 bases to trimming and J lost 3 bases, with 12 bases between them. The V gene's germline CDR1 is LGHNA and CDR2 YNFKEQ. The CDR3 runs to 15 residues. CDR3 sequence reads: CASSQQVGSTDTQYF. In DNA, the CDR3 is TGTGCCAGCAGCCAACAGGTCGGGAGTACAGATACGCAGTATTTT.

The chain links TRBV7-3 to TRBJ2-7; 9 bases match TRBD2. The CDR3 is 16 residues long. The germline CDR1 and CDR2 sequences are SGHTA and FQGTGA. Trimming took 1 base from V and 0 from J; bases not matched to a gene: 4. In nucleotides, the CDR3 is TGTGCCAGCAGCTTAATGGGGACTAGCAGCTCCTACGAGCAGTACTTC. Its translation is CASSLMGTSSSYEQYF.

The chain combines TRBV4-1 with TRBJ2-5; D not resolved. CDR3 size: 13 residues. V lost 4 bases and J 0 bases, leaving 6 bases between the germline ends. Germline CDR1 is MGHRA and CDR2 is YSYEKL. The CDR3 nucleotides are TGCGCCAGCAGCCCTAACAACCAAGAGACCCAGTACTTC. This sequence encodes CASSPNNQETQYF.

The rearrangement links TRBV21-1 to TRBJ1-2; the table's D gene call, TRBD1, was not cross checked with the DNA. TRBV21-1 is shown as a pseudogene. This CDR3 region has 15 residues. CDR3 sequence: CASSISRGHGYGYTF. In DNA form, the CDR3 reads TGTGCCAGCAGCATCTCCAGGGGGCATGGCTATGGCTACACCTTC.

This clone was seen repeatedly, ten times or more. This CDR3 is also generated by other DNA sequences in the sample. This rearrangement joins TRBV15 to TRBJ2-1; D uncertain. The ends were cut back, 0 bases at V and 2 bases at J, with 8 bases in the middle. The germline V gene encodes CDR1 LNHNV and CDR2 YYDKDF (reference sequence). The CDR3 sequence is 15 residues long. CDR3 amino acids: CATSRDSRPYNEQFF. The CDR3 DNA is TGTGCCACCAGCAGAGATAGTAGGCCCTACAATGAGCAGTTCTTC.

J is TRBJ2-7 and V is TRBV28, with D maybe TRBD1 (5 bases). The CDR3 is made up of 14 amino acids. CDR1 and CDR2 from the germline V gene are MDHEN and SYDVKM. V lost 1 base and J lost 3, with 10 bases in between. The CDR3 here is CASSLSGFLYEQYF. The CDR3 nucleotides are TGTGCCAGCAGTTTATCAGGGTTCCTCTACGAGCAGTACTTC.

The chain is built from TRBV19 and TRBJ2-1, with 8 bases matching TRBD1. The trim removed 1 base at V and 9 bases at J, leaving 11 bases unmatched. Germline V gives CDR1 LNHDA, CDR2 SQIVND (reference sequence). The CDR3 contains 16 residues. DNA of the CDR3: TGTGCCAGTAGTATAGGAACGCAGGGGGCGCGAACTGAGCAGTTCTTC. Its translation: CASSIGTQGARTEQFF.

The sample holds a few counts of this clone. V and J are TRBV19 and TRBJ2-2, with D unresolved. Trimming stripped 7 bases from V and 3 bases from J, with 18 bases between. Germline CDR1 reads LNHDA; CDR2 reads SQIVND (reference sequence). CDR3 length: 16 amino acids. The CDR3 nucleotides are TGTGCCAGTAACCGGCCCCCCGGGTGGGACACCGGGGAGCTGTTTTTT. Translating gives CASNRPPGWDTGELFF.

This chain connects TRBV18 to TRBJ2-2; D gene unclear. Trimming shortened V by 6 bases and J by 4 bases, and 6 bases separated the two germline ends. CDR1 is KGHSH, CDR2 LQKENI, per germline. The CDR3 spans 12 residues. DNA of the CDR3: TGTGCCAGCTCCCGGAGCACCGGGGAGCTGTTTTTT. This translates into CASSRSTGELFF. The full variable domain, with the rest looked up from reference TRBV18 and TRBJ2-2, is NAGVMQNPRHLVRRRGQEARLRCSPMKGHSHVYWYRQLPEEGLKFMVYLQKENIIDESGMPKERFSAEFPKEGPSILRIQQVVRGDSAAYFCASSRSTGELFFGEGSRLTVL.

There are a few counts of this clone. This rearrangement joins TRBV5-1 to TRBJ1-4; D ambiguous. The germline V and J ends were trimmed by 0 bases and 12 bases, with 12 bases remaining between them. The germline V gene has CDR1 SGHRS and CDR2 YFSETQ. This CDR3 has 13 residues. CDR3 coding DNA: TGCGCCAGCAGCTTGGAAGTGGTTGGGGAACTGTTTTTT. This gives the protein CASSLEVVGELFF.

V usage is TRBV5-1 and J usage is TRBJ1-6; D is possibly TRBD1 (5 bases). Germline V gene lookup returns CDR1 SGHRS and CDR2 YFSETQ. Trimming pared 7 bases from V and 7 bases from J, leaving 15 bases between. The CDR3 has 14 residues. The CDR3 region is CASGSEAGNSPLHF. CDR3 nucleotide sequence: TGCGCCAGCGGCTCGGAGGCAGGGAATTCACCCCTCCACTTT.

The chain employs TRBV4-2 and TRBJ2-3; perhaps TRBD2 as D (5 bases). V dropped 4 bases and J dropped 4 bases, with 15 bases sitting between them. This CDR3 is 15 amino acids long. Germline CDR1 is LGHNA and CDR2 is YNFKEQ. The CDR3 nucleotides read TGTGCCAGCAGCCCGCGACGGGATAGATCAGATACGCAGTATTTT. Protein sequence: CASSPRRDRSDTQYF.